The source of this T cell receptor (beta chain) is a study of CD8 T cells in Susac syndrome. cDNA came from approximately 0.5 to 1 ug RNA primed by random hexamers. TCRdb reprocessed the immunoSEQ multiplex PCR reads with MiXCR, giving one entry per CDR3 protein. The data contain some 96,000 distinct CDR3 sequences, roughly 94% of them seen just once; the ten biggest clones take up about 0.28%. Germline V CDR1 and CDR2: SGDLS, YYNGEE. This CDR3 comprises 14 residues. V lost 4 bases and J lost 0, with 8 bases in between. The chain recombines TRBV9 with TRBJ2-4; no clear D. The clonotype comes from a human donor with Susac syndrome. Sequenced sample: CD4+ T cells from PBMCs. The CDR3 DNA follows: TGTGCCAGCAGCCGTAACTTAGCCAAAAACATTCAGTACTTC. It translates to CASSRNLAKNIQYF.